Following are 26 T cell receptor beta chains from one sample sequenced in a study of T cell changes during pregnancy in multiple sclerosis. Assay: immunoSEQ multiplex PCR; the TCRdb copy retains only in-frame clones and omits some. Of tens of thousands of clones in the sample, around nine tenths were seen once. The sequencing here drew on CD8+ T cells from peripheral blood mononuclear cells, taken before pregnancy. The receptors derive from a female donor with multiple sclerosis, enrolled in a pregnancy study.

The rearrangement links TRBV6-5 to TRBJ2-2; possibly TRBD1 for D (5 bases). Trimming took off 2 bases at V and 7 bases at J, with 17 bases between the two ends. The CDR3 sequence is 16 residues long. CDR1 and CDR2 from the germline V gene are MNHEY and SVGAGI. CDR3: CASSYAQTVRGGELFF. The DNA of the CDR3 is TGTGCCAGCAGTTACGCTCAGACAGTTCGTGGCGGGGAGCTGTTTTTT.

The V and J genes are TRBV9 and TRBJ2-1; 15 bases align to TRBD2. CDR3 length equals 19 residues. Germline CDR1 reads SGDLS; CDR2 reads YYNGEE. V shed 0 bases and J 0 bases; nucleotides not matched to a gene: 4. The DNA for the CDR3 is TGTGCCAGCAGCGTAGTGAGGACTAGCGGGGGGGTCTCCTACAATGAGCAGTTCTTC. It translates to CASSVVRTSGGVSYNEQFF.

The V gene is TRBV9, the J gene TRBJ2-7, with 9 nucleotides matching TRBD1. The CDR3 spans 15 residues. The germline CDR1 and CDR2 sequences are SGDLS and YYNGEE. V was clipped by 4 bases and J by 2 bases; unmatched bases: 7. The CDR3: CASSSAGDRAYEQYF. The DNA for the CDR3 is TGTGCCAGCAGCTCGGCGGGGGACAGGGCCTACGAGCAGTACTTC.

This chain links TRBV13 with TRBJ1-4, with 10 positions matching TRBD1. CDR1 and CDR2 (germline): PRHDT, FYEKMQ (reference sequence). There are 15 residues in the CDR3. After removal of 3 bases from V and 6 bases from J, the junction contained 4 bases not matched to a gene. For the CDR3, the DNA is TGTGCCAGCAGCTTTAGCGACAGGGGGCATGAAAAACTGTTTTTT. It translates to CASSFSDRGHEKLFF.

The rearrangement uses TRBV7-8 and TRBJ2-5, with TRBD2 matching 10 bases. The ends lost 10 bases at V and 10 bases at J; junction bases unmatched: 12. The CDR3 is 13 amino acids. Looked up from germline, CDR1 is SGHVS and CDR2 is FQNEAQ. The CDR3 loop reads CATTGTSEGGQYF. The CDR3 nucleotides read TGTGCCACCACCGGGACTAGCGAAGGAGGCCAGTACTTC.

The chain is built from TRBV5-1 and TRBJ2-7, with 8 bases that match TRBD1. With V trimmed by 5 bases and J by 1 base, 14 bases remained unmatched. The CDR3 is 17 amino acids. Germline CDR1 SGHRS, CDR2 YFSETQ. In DNA, the CDR3 is TGCGCCAGCAGAGGAGACAGGGGTCAATCCGGGTCCTACGAGCAGTACTTC. Encoded protein: CASRGDRGQSGSYEQYF.

The V call is TRBV2, the J call TRBJ2-3; possible D gene TRBD1, 6 bases. CDR3 size: 15 residues. Trimming took off 1 base at V and 0 bases at J, with 8 bases between the two ends. In germline, CDR1 is SNHLY, CDR2 FYNNEI. CDR3 loop: CASSEGTASTDTQYF. In nucleotides, the CDR3 is TGTGCCAGCAGTGAAGGGACAGCAAGCACAGATACGCAGTATTTT. Looking up the rest from reference TRBV2 and TRBJ2-3 gives the full variable domain: EPEVTQTPSHQVTQMGQEVILRCVPISNHLYFYWYRQILGQKVEFLVSFYNNEISEKSEIFDDQFSVERPDGSNFTLKIRSTKLEDSAMYFCASSEGTASTDTQYFGPGTRLTVL.

V gene TRBV5-4 combines with J gene TRBJ2-6, with 7 positions matching TRBD1. CDR1 is SGHNT, CDR2 YYREEE, per germline (reference sequence). Losses at the gene ends were 2 bases for V and 9 bases for J; bases not matched to a gene: 8. The length of the CDR3 is 15 residues. Written as DNA, the CDR3 is TGTGCCAGCAGCTTTTCCTTAGGGGGCGGCAACGTCCTGACTTTC. This codes for CASSFSLGGGNVLTF.

The chain is built from TRBV27 and TRBJ2-1, with TRBD2 as a possible D gene (6 bases). The germline V and J ends were trimmed by 1 base and 11 bases, with 18 bases remaining between them. The CDR3 is 15 amino acids. CDR1 is MNHEY, CDR2 SMNVEV, per germline (reference sequence). The CDR3 sequence is CASSLLLAGNPQQFF. CDR3 bases: TGTGCCAGCAGTTTATTACTAGCTGGCAACCCCCAGCAGTTCTTC.

The gene calls are TRBV27 and TRBJ2-1, with 9 bases lining up with TRBD1. The CDR3 has 14 amino acids. Germline CDR1 is MNHEY and CDR2 is SMNVEV (reference sequence). The V gene end was trimmed by 10 bases and the J gene end by 4 bases; junction bases not matched to a gene: 8. Here the CDR3 DNA reads TGTGCCACACTCTCCGGGACAGGGTACAATGAGCAGTTCTTC. Encoded protein: CATLSGTGYNEQFF.

The J gene is TRBJ2-3, the V gene TRBV7-8; 8 bases are shared with TRBD2. CDR3 length: 18 amino acids. The germline gives CDR1 SGHVS, CDR2 FQNEAQ. With V trimmed by 3 bases and J by 4 bases, 15 bases remained unmatched. This CDR3 is CASSFPPSGGPFADTQYF. The CDR3 DNA reads TGTGCCAGCAGCTTCCCCCCTTCGGGGGGGCCTTTTGCAGATACGCAGTATTTT.

The chain employs TRBV7-9 and TRBJ1-4; 9 bases are shared with TRBD1. Germline CDR1 and CDR2: SEHNR and FQNEAQ (reference sequence). There are 14 residues in the CDR3. J gave up 8 bases and V 6 bases, and 7 bases lay outside the gene matches. DNA of the CDR3: TGTGCCAGCAGATGGGACAGGGTCGGCGAAAAACTGTTTTTT. This sequence encodes CASRWDRVGEKLFF.

The J gene is TRBJ1-1, the V gene TRBV5-5; D unclear. Trimming took 0 bases from V and 5 from J, leaving 8 bases between them. This CDR3 spans 13 amino acids. Germline V gene lookup returns CDR1 SGHKS and CDR2 YYEKEE (reference sequence). The CDR3 nucleotides read TGTGCCAGCAGCTTGGGAGAGCTGACTGAAGCTTTCTTT. Protein product: CASSLGELTEAFF.

The chain carries TRBV29-1 and TRBJ2-3, with D maybe TRBD2 (5 bases). Trimming left V 6 bases short and J 2 bases short, with 12 bases between. Germline CDR1 is SQVTM and CDR2 is ANQGSEA. The length of the CDR3 is 13 residues. The CDR3 loop reads CSVPGTSTDTQYF. The CDR3 DNA is TGCAGCGTACCGGGAACCTCCACAGATACGCAGTATTTT.

The chain uses TRBV6-5 and TRBJ1-2; D call uncertain. Trimming pared 2 bases from V and 0 bases from J, leaving 7 bases between. Germline CDR1 reads MNHEY; CDR2 reads SVGAGI. The CDR3 has 14 residues. The CDR3 DNA follows: TGTGCCAGCAGTTACCAGTATTCTAACTATGGCTACACCTTC. The encoded protein is CASSYQYSNYGYTF.

This clone was recorded once. The chain couples TRBV11-2 to TRBJ2-3, with D uncertain. CDR1 and CDR2 from the germline V gene are SGHAT and FQNNGV. The length of the CDR3 is 12 residues. Trimming cost V 7 bases and J 4 bases, with 9 bases left between them. Here the CDR3 DNA reads TGTGCCAGCACCCTGAGAGCAGATACGCAGTATTTT. It specifies CASTLRADTQYF.

The rearrangement links TRBV4-2 to TRBJ2-3; D not resolved. The CDR3 totals 14 residues. V was cut by 1 base and J by 6 bases, with 11 bases left in between. Germline V gives CDR1 LGHNA, CDR2 YNFKEQ. The DNA of the CDR3 is TGTGCCAGCAGCCAAGCGGAGAGACCGGATACGCAGTATTTT. Its protein is CASSQAERPDTQYF.

This clone was seen only a few times. The chain is built from TRBV5-1 and TRBJ2-1; possible D gene TRBD2, 5 bases. Deletions cut 8 bases from V and 5 bases from J, with 20 bases between. CDR1 and CDR2 from the germline V gene are SGHRS and YFSETQ. This CDR3 comprises 15 residues. For the CDR3, the DNA is TGCGCCAGTCAGCCCCCCTCCTGGGAGCACAATGAGCAGTTCTTC. This translates into CASQPPSWEHNEQFF.

The chain links TRBV13 to TRBJ2-3, with 9 bases matching TRBD2. The germline CDR1 and CDR2 sequences are PRHDT and FYEKMQ (reference sequence). Trimming removed 5 bases from V and 2 bases from J; junction bases left unmatched: 8. This CDR3 has 16 residues. The chain's CDR3 is CASSTLLAGNTDTQYF. The CDR3 nucleotides read TGTGCCAGCAGCACCCTCCTAGCGGGGAACACAGATACGCAGTATTTT.

This sequence joins TRBV7-9 and TRBJ2-1, with 10 bases identical to TRBD2. The CDR3 has 16 residues. V gave up 4 bases and J gave up 4 bases; unmatched junction bases: 7. The germline gives CDR1 SEHNR, CDR2 FQNEAQ (reference sequence). CDR3 sequence reads: CASSSIAGGNYNEQFF. DNA for the CDR3: TGTGCCAGCAGCTCCATAGCGGGGGGAAATTACAATGAGCAGTTCTTC.

This chain connects TRBV6-1 to TRBJ1-5; maybe TRBD1 (5 bases). With 2 bases removed from V and 0 bases from J, the gap between germline ends came to 14 bases. The CDR3 loop spans 17 amino acids. Germline CDR1 reads MNHNS; CDR2 reads SASEGT. The CDR3 here is CASSEYDSFYSNQPQHF. In nucleotides, the CDR3 is TGTGCCAGCAGTGAATACGACAGCTTCTATAGCAATCAGCCCCAGCATTTT.

V is TRBV13 and J is TRBJ1-2, with TRBD1 matching 10 bases. The CDR3 has 16 amino acids. Looked up from germline, CDR1 is PRHDT and CDR2 is FYEKMQ (reference sequence). V shed 4 bases and J 3 bases; nucleotides not matched to a gene: 8. CDR3 DNA sequence: TGTGCCAGCAGCTCCGGGACAGGGGCTGCTTACTATGGCTACACCTTC. Its translation is CASSSGTGAAYYGYTF.

The chain is built from TRBV6-5 and TRBJ2-5; weak D call: TRBD2 (5 bases). The ends were cut back, 5 bases at V and 5 bases at J, with 15 bases in the middle. The CDR3 length is 14 residues. CDR1 and CDR2 (germline): MNHEY, SVGAGI. CDR3 region: CASSATDGMETQYF. CDR3 nucleotides: TGTGCCAGCAGTGCCACAGACGGGATGGAGACCCAGTACTTC.

The gene calls are TRBV9 and TRBJ1-2; D remains ambiguous. V was trimmed by 1 base and J by 6 bases, leaving 7 bases between them. Per germline, CDR1 SGDLS and CDR2 YYNGEE. This CDR3 contains 12 residues. CDR3 coding DNA: TGTGCCAGCAGCGTAATGGGAGATGGCTACACCTTC. Translating gives CASSVMGDGYTF. Using reference TRBV9 and TRBJ1-2 for the parts outside the CDR3, the full variable domain is DSGVTQTPKHLITATGQRVTLRCSPRSGDLSVYWYQQSLDQGLQFLIQYYNGEERAKGNILERFSAQQFPDLHSELNLSSLELGDSALYFCASSVMGDGYTFGSGTRLTVV.

This clone was recorded only once. CDR3 DNA sequence: TGTGCCAGCAGTTTAGCCCGAGCTAACTATGGCTACACCTTC. This encodes CASSLARANYGYTF. The J gene is TRBJ1-2, the V gene TRBV27; D is undetermined. The germline CDR1 and CDR2 sequences are MNHEY and SMNVEV (reference sequence). This CDR3 has 14 amino acids. The V end lost 2 bases, the J end lost 0 bases, and 7 bases lay between the germline ends.

The chain combines TRBV19 with TRBJ2-1, with D tentatively TRBD2 (6 bases). Germline assignment: CDR1 LNHDA and CDR2 SQIVND (reference sequence). V lost 11 bases and J lost 0, with 11 bases in between. This CDR3 is 13 amino acids long. CDR3 amino acids: CASAEGSYNEQFF. Written as DNA, the CDR3 is TGTGCCTCGGCGGAGGGCTCCTACAATGAGCAGTTCTTC.